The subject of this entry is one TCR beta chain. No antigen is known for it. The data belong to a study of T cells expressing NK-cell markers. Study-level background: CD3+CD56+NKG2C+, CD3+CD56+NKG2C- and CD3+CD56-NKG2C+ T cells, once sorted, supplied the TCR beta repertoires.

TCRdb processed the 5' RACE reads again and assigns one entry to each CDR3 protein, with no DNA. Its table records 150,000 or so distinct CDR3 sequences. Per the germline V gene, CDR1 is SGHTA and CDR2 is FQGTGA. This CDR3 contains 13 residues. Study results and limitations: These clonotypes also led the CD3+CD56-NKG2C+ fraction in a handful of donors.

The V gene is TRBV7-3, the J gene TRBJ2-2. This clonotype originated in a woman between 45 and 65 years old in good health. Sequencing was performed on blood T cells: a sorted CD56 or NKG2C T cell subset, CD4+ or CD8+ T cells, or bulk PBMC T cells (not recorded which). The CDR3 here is CASSPTIAGELFF.